These 7 T cell receptor beta chains originate from one sample sequenced in a study of blood T cell repertoires in COVID-19 (dated by TCRdb to about 2020). Libraries were made using the immunoSEQ multiplex PCR assay. Held by TCRdb, this immuneACCESS table contains in-frame sequences only and omits some clones. Under half of the omission traces to an unresolved V gene where checked; the cause of the rest is unknown. This sample lists 270,000 or so clones; roughly 93% were detected once. The top ten clones comprise 2% to 2.5% of the sample. The specimen was PBMCs or T cells enriched from blood (not recorded which). The receptors shown here come from a woman in her 40s with acute COVID-19.

V is TRBV7-9 and J is TRBJ2-1; perhaps TRBD1 as D (5 bases). The CDR3 is 14 amino acids. CDR1 is SEHNR and CDR2 is FQNEAQ in the germline V gene (reference sequence). V was clipped by 5 bases and J by 6 bases, with 14 bases between them. The CDR3 DNA sequence: TGTGCCAGCAGCCCACCGACAGCCCTCAATGAGCAGTTCTTC. Translating it yields CASSPPTALNEQFF.

The chain links TRBV6-1 to TRBJ1-3, with D hard to call. Trimming cost V 3 bases and J 2 bases, with 8 bases left between them. The CDR3 has 14 amino acids. Germline CDR1 and CDR2: MNHNS and SASEGT. Written as DNA, the CDR3 is TGTGCCAGCAGTGACAGGTACCCTGGAAACACCATATATTTT. Translated, it gives CASSDRYPGNTIYF.

The J gene is TRBJ2-7, the V gene TRBV7-9; D is ambiguous. The germline gives CDR1 SEHNR, CDR2 FQNEAQ (reference sequence). Deletions cut 3 bases from V and 4 bases from J, with 13 bases between. The CDR3 sequence is 14 residues long. The CDR3 region is CASSFTQILYEQYF. The CDR3 nucleotides are TGTGCCAGCAGCTTTACACAGATCCTTTACGAGCAGTACTTC.

The chain combines TRBV5-6 with TRBJ2-7; possibly TRBD2 for D (7 bases). The CDR3 is 14 residues long. V was trimmed by 4 bases and J by 2 bases, leaving 13 bases between them. CDR1 and CDR2 (germline): SGHDT, YYEEEE. Here the CDR3 DNA reads TGTGCCAGCAGCCCGGGGGGCAGACCCTACGAGCAGTACTTC. Its protein product is CASSPGGRPYEQYF.

This chain uses TRBV3-1 (or the pseudogene TRBV3-2) with TRBJ2-5; TRBD2 agrees at 8 bases. CDR1 and CDR2 from the germline V gene are LGHDT and YNNKEL (reference sequence). CDR3 length equals 19 residues. The V gene end was trimmed by 0 bases and the J gene end by 1 base; junction bases not matched to a gene: 13. DNA of the CDR3: TGTGCCAGCAGCCAAGATTTGCGAAGCGGGGGAAAACGCCAAGAGACCCAGTACTTC. This encodes CASSQDLRSGGKRQETQYF.

The CDR3 nucleotides are TGTGCCAGCAGCTTGGACAGGGTCTATGGCTACACCTTC. Amino acids: CASSLDRVYGYTF. The V call is TRBV5-4, the J call TRBJ1-2; tentative D call: TRBD1 (6 bases). V was cut by 0 bases and J by 4 bases, with 7 bases left in between. This CDR3 region has 13 residues. CDR1 and CDR2 (germline): SGHNT, YYREEE (reference sequence).

DNA for the CDR3: TGTGCCAGCAGCCAAGTGAGAAGCGGGGGCTTTAGCACAGATACGCAGTATTTT. Translation gives CASSQVRSGGFSTDTQYF. This rearrangement joins TRBV4-2 to TRBJ2-3; 8 bases match TRBD2. This CDR3 contains 18 residues. Germline V gives CDR1 LGHNA, CDR2 YNFKEQ. Trimming took 1 base from V and 0 from J; bases not matched to a gene: 9.